Presented here are 18 T cell receptor beta chains from one specimen sequenced in a study of vaccination effects on CD4 cells after COVID-19. Before sequencing, viral peptide pools were used by the ViraFEST assay to expand antigen-specific CD4+ T cells. Subsequent to approximately 9 days of culture, CD4+ T cells were isolated. The person acquired a PCR-confirmed SARS-CoV-2 infection between March and December 2020. Their antigen targets remain unknown. Sequenced by immunoSEQ multiplex PCR; TCRdb stores in-frame clones only, minus some. The sample includes 20,000 or so clones, 70% to 75% of them seen just once. The source material was CD4+ T cells from PBMCs cultured with SARS-CoV-2 spike peptides, sampled before COVID-19 vaccination. These receptors came from a human donor who had a prior SARS-CoV-2 infection.

This chain joins TRBV30 and TRBJ1-6; D perhaps matches TRBD1 (5 bases). With 2 bases removed from V and 13 bases from J, the gap between germline ends came to 15 bases. The V gene's germline CDR1 is GTSNPN and CDR2 SVGIG (reference sequence). There are 13 residues in the CDR3. The CDR3 DNA reads TGTGCCTGGAGTAATAAGGGGTCTTCGCCCCTCCACTTT. It yields the protein CAWSNKGSSPLHF.

The J gene is TRBJ2-7, the V gene TRBV15, with 8 bases aligning to TRBD1. V was clipped by 1 base and J by 2 bases; unmatched bases: 4. The V gene's germline CDR1 is LNHNV and CDR2 YYDKDF (reference sequence). The CDR3 totals 15 residues. CDR3 coding DNA: TGTGCCACCAGCAGAGTTTCAGGGGGCGCCTACGAGCAGTACTTC. This gives the protein CATSRVSGGAYEQYF.

The chain carries TRBV6-5 and TRBJ2-5; TRBD2 matches at 7 bases. This CDR3 comprises 15 residues. The J segment lost 7 bases and the V segment lost 6 bases, leaving 14 bases of the junction unmatched. CDR1 is MNHEY and CDR2 is SVGAGI in the germline V gene. CDR3: CASSLYSSPGGTQYF. The DNA of the CDR3 is TGTGCCAGCAGCTTATATTCCAGCCCGGGGGGGACCCAGTACTTC.

The rearrangement joins TRBV11-3 to TRBJ2-7; the D is unclear. Germline assignment: CDR1 SGHNT and CDR2 YENEEA. The CDR3 extends over 13 amino acids. V lost 3 bases, J lost 3 bases, and 9 bases lay in between. The CDR3 bases are TGTGCCAGCAGCTTGACTGTCGGCTACGAGCAGTACTTC. Translation gives CASSLTVGYEQYF.

V and J are TRBV2 and TRBJ2-3; D gene ambiguous. Per germline, CDR1 SNHLY and CDR2 FYNNEI. Deletions cut 3 bases from V and 1 base from J, with 8 bases between. The CDR3 spans 14 residues. CDR3 sequence: CASSDTAGTDTQYF. DNA of the CDR3: TGTGCCAGCAGTGATACGGCCGGCACAGATACGCAGTATTTT.

The V and J genes are TRBV21-1 and TRBJ2-7; TRBD2, as called in the table, went unchecked against the DNA. TRBV21-1 is noted as a pseudogene. The CDR3 is 14 amino acids. CDR3 region: CASSSNYGTYEQYF. The DNA of the CDR3 is TGTGCCAGCAGTTCCAACTACGGAACCTACGAGCAGTACTTC.

The chain links TRBV30 to TRBJ2-5, with 9 bases that match TRBD2. The CDR3 totals 14 residues. Germline loops: CDR1 GTSNPN, CDR2 SVGIG (reference sequence). The V and J ends lost 1 base and 5 bases, in that order; junction bases with no gene match: 5. This chain's CDR3 is CAWSGLAGFETQYF. The CDR3 nucleotides are TGTGCCTGGAGTGGCCTAGCGGGGTTTGAGACCCAGTACTTC.

The genes are TRBV30 and TRBJ2-4; no clear D gene. CDR3 length: 14 residues. Trimming left V 4 bases short and J 0 bases short, with 10 bases between. Germline loops: CDR1 GTSNPN, CDR2 SVGIG (reference sequence). The CDR3 sequence is CAWKENLAKNIQYF. Here the CDR3 DNA reads TGTGCCTGGAAGGAGAACCTAGCCAAAAACATTCAGTACTTC.

The chain combines TRBV5-5 with TRBJ2-7; tentative D call: TRBD1 (5 bases). The germline V gene encodes CDR1 SGHKS and CDR2 YYEKEE (reference sequence). This CDR3 contains 12 residues. V was trimmed by 1 base and J by 6 bases, leaving 8 bases between them. The CDR3 reads CASSLRGFEQYF. Here the CDR3 DNA reads TGTGCCAGCAGCTTGAGGGGCTTCGAGCAGTACTTC. Using reference TRBV5-5 and TRBJ2-7 for the parts outside the CDR3, the full variable domain is DAGVTQSPTHLIKTRGQQVTLRCSPISGHKSVSWYQQVLGQGPQFIFQYYEKEERGRGNFPDRFSARQFPNYSSELNVNALLLGDSALYLCASSLRGFEQYFGPGTRLTVT.

The J gene is TRBJ2-3, the V gene TRBV4-3; TRBD2 matches at 12 bases. The CDR3 extends over 17 amino acids. Looked up from germline, CDR1 is LGHNA and CDR2 is YSLEER. V was clipped by 1 base and J by 2 bases; unmatched bases: 4. For the CDR3, the DNA is TGCGCCAGCAGCCAAGCCTGGACTAGCGGGACCACAGATACGCAGTATTTT. Protein product: CASSQAWTSGTTDTQYF.

The chain couples TRBV6-5 to TRBJ1-2; D is unclear. The CDR3 consists of 15 residues. In germline, CDR1 is MNHEY, CDR2 SVGAGI. V was pared by 2 bases and J by 4 bases, with 14 bases between. The CDR3 region has the DNA TGTGCCAGCAGTTACCCGCCGGGGTGGGGCTATGGCTACACCTTC. The encoded protein is CASSYPPGWGYGYTF.

V gene TRBV6-5 combines with J gene TRBJ2-3; possibly TRBD1 or TRBD2 for D (5 bases each). The V and J ends lost 5 bases and 2 bases respectively, with 14 bases between them. In germline, CDR1 is MNHEY, CDR2 SVGAGI. The CDR3 length is 15 residues. The chain's CDR3 is CASSPGPHFTDTQYF. DNA for the CDR3: TGTGCCAGCAGTCCGGGACCGCATTTCACAGATACGCAGTATTTT.

The CDR3 spells CASSPPGSTIANEQFF. The CDR3 coding sequence is TGTGCCAGCTCACCACCGGGCAGTACCATTGCTAATGAGCAGTTCTTC. The V call is TRBV18, the J call TRBJ2-1; D is uncertain. The CDR3 consists of 16 residues. The V gene lost 0 bases and the J gene lost 7 bases, with 16 bases spanning the gap. The V gene's germline CDR1 is KGHSH and CDR2 LQKENI.

The J gene is TRBJ1-1, the V gene TRBV19; possibly TRBD1 for D (5 bases). This CDR3 comprises 14 residues. CDR1 LNHDA and CDR2 SQIVND come from the germline V gene (reference sequence). With 6 bases removed from V and 0 bases from J, the gap between germline ends came to 11 bases. Here the CDR3 DNA reads TGTGCCAGTAGGGAGGGACCTTTGAACACTGAAGCTTTCTTT. Translated, it gives CASREGPLNTEAFF.

V usage is TRBV27 and J usage is TRBJ1-1, with no clear D. Germline CDR1 MNHEY, CDR2 SMNVEV (reference sequence). The CDR3 is made up of 13 amino acids. Between the trimmed V and J ends, which lost 7 bases and 2 bases, there was a span of 11 bases. The CDR3, as DNA: TGTGCCAGCAAACTGTACTTCAACACTGAAGCTTTCTTT. This gives the protein CASKLYFNTEAFF.

This clone has only one observation. J is TRBJ2-7 and V is TRBV4-3; 13 bases are shared with TRBD2. Germline trimming cut 2 bases from V and 4 bases from J; bases unmatched to any gene: 8. CDR1 is LGHNA, CDR2 YSLEER, per germline. This CDR3 has 17 amino acids. The CDR3 region is CASSQPTSGRAHYEQYF. The DNA of the CDR3 is TGCGCCAGCAGCCAACCTACTAGCGGGAGGGCCCATTACGAGCAGTACTTC.

J is TRBJ1-5 and V is TRBV28; tentative D call: TRBD1 (5 bases). Germline V gene lookup returns CDR1 MDHEN and CDR2 SYDVKM. V gave up 5 bases and J gave up 4 bases, with 18 bases separating them. This CDR3 contains 16 residues. The DNA of the CDR3 is TGTGCCAGCAGTCTAAACCTCAGGGTGGGAAATCAGCCCCAGCATTTT. Protein sequence: CASSLNLRVGNQPQHF.

The rearrangement uses TRBV12-5 and TRBJ1-1, with D perhaps matching TRBD1 (5 bases). Germline lookup yields CDR1 LGHNT and CDR2 FRNRAP. Between the trimmed V and J ends, which lost 1 base and 4 bases, there was a span of 16 bases. The CDR3 sequence is 16 residues long. The CDR3 region has the DNA TGTGCTAGTGGTTTGGGGGAGAGCCGGGACGTCACTGAAGCTTTCTTT. Amino acid sequence: CASGLGESRDVTEAFF.